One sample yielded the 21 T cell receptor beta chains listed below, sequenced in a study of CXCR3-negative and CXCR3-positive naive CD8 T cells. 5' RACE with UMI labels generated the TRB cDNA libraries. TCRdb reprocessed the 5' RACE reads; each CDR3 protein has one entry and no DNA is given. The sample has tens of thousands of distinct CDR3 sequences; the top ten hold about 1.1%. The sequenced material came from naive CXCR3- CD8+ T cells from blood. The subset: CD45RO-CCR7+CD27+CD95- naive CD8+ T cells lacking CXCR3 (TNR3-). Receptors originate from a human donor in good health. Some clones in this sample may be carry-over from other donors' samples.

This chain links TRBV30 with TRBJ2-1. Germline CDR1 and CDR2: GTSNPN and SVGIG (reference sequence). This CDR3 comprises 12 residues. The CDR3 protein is CAWRNLVNEQFF.

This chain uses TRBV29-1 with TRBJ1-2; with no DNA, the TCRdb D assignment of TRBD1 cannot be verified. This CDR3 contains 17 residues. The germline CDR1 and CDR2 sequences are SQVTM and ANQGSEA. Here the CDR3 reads CSVEANGRDTTNYGYTF.

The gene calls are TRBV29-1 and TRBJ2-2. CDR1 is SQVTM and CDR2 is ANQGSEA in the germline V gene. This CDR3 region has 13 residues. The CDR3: CSVVKAVTGELFF.

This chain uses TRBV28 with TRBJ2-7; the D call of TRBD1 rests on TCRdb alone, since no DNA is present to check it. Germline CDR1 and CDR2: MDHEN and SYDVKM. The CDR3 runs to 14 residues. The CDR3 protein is CASSSWTDYYEQYF.

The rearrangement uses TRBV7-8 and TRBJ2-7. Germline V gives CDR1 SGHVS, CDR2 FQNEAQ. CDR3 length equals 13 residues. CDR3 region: CASSLVGPYEQYF.

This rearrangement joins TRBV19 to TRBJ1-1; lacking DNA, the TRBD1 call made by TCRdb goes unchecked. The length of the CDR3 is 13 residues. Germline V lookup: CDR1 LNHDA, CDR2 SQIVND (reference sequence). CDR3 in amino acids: CASTRTGATEAFF.

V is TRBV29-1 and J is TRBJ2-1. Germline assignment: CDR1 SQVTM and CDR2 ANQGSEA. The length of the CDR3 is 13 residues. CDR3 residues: CSVKVSTYNEQFF.

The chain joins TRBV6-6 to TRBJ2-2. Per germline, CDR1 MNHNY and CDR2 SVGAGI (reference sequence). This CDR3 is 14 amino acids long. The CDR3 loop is CASSLGWDTGELFF.

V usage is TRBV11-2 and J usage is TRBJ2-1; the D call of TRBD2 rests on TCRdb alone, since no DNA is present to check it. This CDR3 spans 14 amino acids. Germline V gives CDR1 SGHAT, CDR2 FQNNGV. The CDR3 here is CASSHRGEVGEQFF.

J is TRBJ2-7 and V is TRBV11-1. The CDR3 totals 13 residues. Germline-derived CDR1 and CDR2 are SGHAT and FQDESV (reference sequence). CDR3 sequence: CASSPMTFYEQYF.

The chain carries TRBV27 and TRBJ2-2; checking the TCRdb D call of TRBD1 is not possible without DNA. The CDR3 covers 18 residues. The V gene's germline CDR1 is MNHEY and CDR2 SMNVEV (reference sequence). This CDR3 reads CAITTWDRKLTNTGELFF.

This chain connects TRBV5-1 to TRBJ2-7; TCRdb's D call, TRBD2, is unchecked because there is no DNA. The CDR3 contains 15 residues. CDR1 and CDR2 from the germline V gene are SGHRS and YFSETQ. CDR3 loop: CASSLEPGLSYEQYF.

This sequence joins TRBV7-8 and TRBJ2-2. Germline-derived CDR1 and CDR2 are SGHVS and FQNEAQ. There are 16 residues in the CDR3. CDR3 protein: CASSLLSGTNTGELFF.

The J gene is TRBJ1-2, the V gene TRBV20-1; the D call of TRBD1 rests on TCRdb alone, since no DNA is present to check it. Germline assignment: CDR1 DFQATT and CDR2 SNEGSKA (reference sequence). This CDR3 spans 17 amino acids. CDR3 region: CSATFKTGGFPLYGYTF.

The CDR3 sequence: CASSPTGTHNLNTEAFF. This rearrangement joins TRBV4-1 to TRBJ1-1; TCRdb gives TRBD1 as the D gene, but with no DNA this cannot be confirmed. Germline values: CDR1 MGHRA, CDR2 YSYEKL. The CDR3 has 17 residues.

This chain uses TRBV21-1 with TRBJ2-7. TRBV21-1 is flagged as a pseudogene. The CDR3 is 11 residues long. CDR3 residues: CASSKPYEQYF.

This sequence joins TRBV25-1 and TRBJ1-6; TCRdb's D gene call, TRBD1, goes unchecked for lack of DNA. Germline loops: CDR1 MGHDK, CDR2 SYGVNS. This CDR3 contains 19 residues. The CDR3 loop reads CASSVGDRGLSSYNSPLHF.

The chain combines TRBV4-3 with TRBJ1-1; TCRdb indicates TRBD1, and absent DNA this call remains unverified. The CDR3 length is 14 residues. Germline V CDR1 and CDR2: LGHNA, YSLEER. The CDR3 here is CASSQVGANTEAFF.

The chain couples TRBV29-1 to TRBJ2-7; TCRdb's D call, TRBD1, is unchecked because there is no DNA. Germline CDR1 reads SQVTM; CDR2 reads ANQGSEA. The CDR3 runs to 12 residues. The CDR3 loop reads CSVAAGGYEQYF.

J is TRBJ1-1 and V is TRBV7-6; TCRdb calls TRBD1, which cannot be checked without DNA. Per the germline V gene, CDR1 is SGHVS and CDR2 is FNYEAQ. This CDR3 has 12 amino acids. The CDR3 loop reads CASSLAGGLAFF.

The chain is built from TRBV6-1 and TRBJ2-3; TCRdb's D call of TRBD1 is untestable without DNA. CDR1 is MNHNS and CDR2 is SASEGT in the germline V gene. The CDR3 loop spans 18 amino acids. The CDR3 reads CASQLAMETGISTDTQYF.